This TCR beta chain was identified in a study of cytomegalovirus exposure and HLA in healthy donors (dated by TCRdb to about 2017). A note on the overall study: In an earlier analysis of 550 to 750 of the donors, 250 to 350 Gb of sequence data and 100 million or so unique TCR beta sequences from roughly 200 million T cells were reported. Typing coverage varied by locus: roughly 629-640 donors for A, B, C, DRB1 and DQB1; roughly 520 for DQA1; more than 600 for DPA1; roughly 450 for DPB1. Both class I and class II loci were covered by HLA typing, at four-digit resolution. All discovery cohort repertoires had been generated using a single sequencing platform. Roughly five DR-DQ haplotypes were handled as single units for association and clustering because linkage in the cohort was strong. Of the approximately 400 genotyped donors, about 80% fell in the genetic ancestry cluster associated with self-reported Caucasian donors. The study used immunosequencing to profile the T cell repertoires of approximately 690 subjects and linked those repertoires to cytomegalovirus serostatus. Donor age, sex, ethnicity and CMV serostatus were compiled alongside the repertoire data. A later analysis re-examined previously published TCR beta repertoires from over 500 donors and added high-resolution HLA genotyping to investigate patterns of TCR occurrence. In a later genetic analysis, genome-wide SNP genotypes for about three fifths of the roughly 670 donors were used, and that subset was treated as a discovery cohort. A separate validation cohort of 90 to 150 different subjects was used in addition to the 666-subject first cohort. An early release that covered 640 HLA-typed donors contained about 290 gigabases of sequencing data and 75 million to 100 million unique TCR sequences. An earlier analysis of 450 to 750 of the donors used high-throughput TCR beta sequencing to judge whether each TCR beta V gene segment behaved as functional or pseudogenic. The study aimed to test whether signatures of past pathogen exposure could be identified by cataloging public T cell receptors. Among several hundred genotyped donors of the cohort, an average of about 220,000 unique TCR beta nucleotide sequences was sequenced per donor, of which roughly 17% were non-productive. To predict cytomegalovirus infection status, the study brought together high-throughput TCR immunosequencing, statistical association of individual TCRs with disease status, and machine learning. The later analysis used no new phenotypic data to find candidate immune exposures, relying instead on TCR beta sequences and their occurrence across donors.

Library generation was performed with the immunoSEQ multiplex PCR assay. A mixture of 60 forward primers for TCR Vbeta segments and 13 reverse primers for TCR Jbeta segments was used in the multiplex PCR. A multiplex PCR assay on genomic DNA amplified the CDR3 region of rearranged TCR beta genes. The Illumina HiSeq System was used to sequence the amplified TCR beta libraries as 87-base-pair reads. The original methods were these. A later analysis tallied 70 million to 100 million unique TCR beta chains across the 700 or so repertoires, and roughly 11 million of those chains were shared by two or more donors. Raw reads were error-corrected and collapsed into unique sequences with a nearest-neighbor algorithm that merged closely related sequences to remove PCR and sequencing errors. CDR3 sequences were aligned to IMGT reference sequences to assign V, D and J gene segments. For a sequence to be retained, a match of at least six nucleotides to both a V gene segment and a J gene segment was required. Rearrangements were classified as productive when the CDR3 lacked stop codons and remained in frame with V and J, and all other rearrangements were classified as non-productive. Following IMGT convention, CDR3 was defined as the stretch from the second conserved V-encoded cysteine up to the conserved J-encoded phenylalanine. The earlier analysis of more than 450 of the donors excluded sequences that lacked an unambiguous match to a single V gene segment. An earlier analysis of 550 to 650 of the donors classified V segments as functional when productive rearrangements were above 56.7% and as segregating when the standard deviation between donors was above 5%. A statistical classification framework was built to diagnose cytomegalovirus status from the catalog of TCR beta chain sequences. In a later analysis, TCR nucleotide sequences were compared against IMGT/GENE-DB human TR gene sequences so that V and J genes could be assigned. Using the TCRdist pipeline, a later analysis assigned CDR3 sequences along with most-parsimonious VDJ recombination scenarios. In a later analysis, each TCR beta chain was defined by its CDR3 amino acid sequence together with its V-gene family, and reads without a unique V-gene family were excluded. In a later analysis, around 600 highly shared, low-generation-probability nucleotide sequences were removed to address suspected cross-contamination and a sequencing artifact. In a later analysis, a clonal expansion index for each public chain was calculated from normalized within-repertoire ranks of inferred template counts. Generation probabilities in a later analysis came from a VDJ recombination model fitted to out-of-frame rearrangements, and those results were checked against IGoR. In a later analysis, hypergeometric tests were used to score TCR-TCR, TCR-HLA and TCR-CMV co-occurrence, with a repertoire-size bias correction applied to TCR pairs. A later analysis estimated false discovery rates by permuting HLA or CMV assignments 20 times. A later analysis grouped co-occurring TCRs with DBSCAN, adding TCRdist sequence similarity when clustering within HLA-allele-positive subsets. Repertoires with fewer than 30,000 or more than 120,000 public chains, plus five repertoires with anomalous nucleotide sharing, were excluded from co-occurrence clustering. TCRdb retrieved this table from immuneACCESS and kept in-frame rearrangements only. Not all clones are present; in checked studies, unresolved V genes account for under half, and no reason is known for the remainder. V and J calls and clone size are as listed in that table; D and trimming were resolved from the DNA. For this sample the table gives about 50,000 clones, of which around 70% were detected only once. The ten largest clones take up 9% to 9.5% of the sample.

V lost 5 bases and J lost 1 base; the stretch between them is 12 bases long. Per the germline V gene, MNHEY is the CDR1 and SVGAGI is the CDR2. Measured from the cysteine to the phenylalanine, the CDR3 is 14 residues long. Of the read, only the CDR3 DNA is kept; its 42 bases are in frame from base 1. Overall study results and their limits: In a later analysis, most CMV-associated TCR beta chains were found to appear HLA-restricted, with HLA associations seemingly driven largely by CMV exposure. A further reported finding was that TCR beta sequences accurately predicted the HLA-A and HLA-B alleles for most subjects in the first cohort. Roughly uniform sequencing depth across donors was assumed in presence/absence analyses, although this assumption may not hold. Some IMGT-functional V segments, including TRBV6-2 and TRBV6-3, could not be distinguished by the 87-base-pair reads and were therefore excluded. According to a later analysis, parvovirus B19, influenza, CMV and Epstein-Barr virus appeared linked to several top co-occurrence clusters. V-gene and J-gene trimming of TCR beta chains was associated with a missense DCLRE1C variant in a later genetic analysis, and the association was replicated in an independent cohort. In a later analysis, 15,000 to 20,000 TCR beta sequences were associated with specific HLA alleles at a false discovery rate of 0.05. In the study, 164 TCR beta chains were listed as associated with cytomegalovirus. In this cohort, only TCR beta chains were sequenced, and detectable features were limited by the absence of alpha or paired-chain data. Strong co-occurrence of HLA alleles, especially DR and DQ, made assigning TCR associations to individual alleles difficult. Seventeen rarely observed V segments, including chromosome 9 orphons, were excluded from the earlier analysis of about 500 of the donors because counts were too low. A later genetic analysis reported fewer N-insertions in productive TCRs among donors in an Asian-associated ancestry cluster than the approximately 670-donor mean. Three of the identified cytomegalovirus-associated TCR beta chains were confirmed in vitro to be specific for cytomegalovirus antigens. Across donors, most TCR sequences were observed very rarely, whereas some public TCRs were present in many individuals. Correlated functional status among segregating V segments might be attributable to linkage disequilibrium, but an unknown experimental factor could not be ruled out. Because HLA typing was unavailable for some donors at each locus, only the typed subset was used in association tests. In a later analysis, HLA-associated TCR beta chains were found to be more clonally expanded and to have lower generation probabilities than equally common non-associated chains. In a later analysis, TCR association rates were found to vary across HLA loci, with the most associated TCRs seen for DRB1 alleles and the fewest for HLA-C alleles. Broadly in line with IMGT annotations, most TCR beta V segments showed up in productive rearrangements about 90% or about 30% of the time in an earlier analysis of a few hundred of the donors. Cytomegalovirus status was reported to be diagnosed by the classifier with high specificity and sensitivity in both the original and validation cohorts. The authors suggested that the approach could potentially be extended to other disease states and immunological phenotypes. The only immune exposure information available for the cohort was CMV serostatus. A cluster of highly shared sequence variants was judged likely to represent a technical artifact of the sequencing pipeline.

The cohort consisted of approximately 690 healthy bone marrow donors. At the time of sampling, all cohort members were nominally healthy, though unrecorded immune exposures were likely present. The donor was CMV seronegative and belonged to the group of under 400 seronegative cohort members. Every donor gave a peripheral blood sample, and the peripheral blood mononuclear cells from that sample were used for TCR beta sequencing. The Qiagen DNeasy Blood Extraction Kit was used to extract genomic DNA from the blood cell samples. Remarks on this clone: This clone's antigen is unknown. No much larger clone exists at a distance of one base, and base qualities are not known.

The chain uses TRBV6-5 and TRBJ2-7; D gene: possibly TRBD1, on 5 matching bases. Sample: PBMCs. The clonotype was recovered from a woman aged 45-65 years in good health and CMV-seronegative. The CDR3 loop reads CASSRDSGSYEQYF. The bases are TGTGCCAGCAGTCGAGACAGTGGTTCCTACGAGCAGTACTTC.